These 25 T cell receptor beta chains share one sample of origin, sequenced in a study of T cells in Graves' hyperthyroidism and ophthalmopathy. Amplification yielded TCR beta CDR3 regions, with RNA transcripts as the source. Primed by the HTBI set, a first-round RT-PCR was run on the TCR CDR3. MiXCR, run by TCRdb on the multiplex PCR reads, gives a single entry per CDR3 protein. The sample holds 350,000 to 500,000 distinct CDR3 sequences, roughly 13% seen once. The sample was blood. The receptors derive from a young woman with Graves' hyperthyroidism.

This clonotype appeared many times. The gene calls are TRBV14 and TRBJ2-1; D uncertain. V was cut by 4 bases and J by 6 bases, with 7 bases left in between. Germline CDR1 is SGHDN and CDR2 is FVKESK. CDR3 length equals 12 residues. The CDR3 loop is CASSPYPNEQFF. The CDR3 region has the DNA TGTGCCAGCAGCCCTTACCCCAATGAGCAGTTCTTC.

This clonotype was counted ten times or more. The chain has TRBV5-1 and TRBJ2-1; TRBD2 agrees at 7 bases. Trimming at V came to 4 bases and at J to 6 bases, leaving 7 bases not matched to a gene. This CDR3 contains 14 residues. The germline gives CDR1 SGHRS, CDR2 YFSETQ. The CDR3 DNA sequence: TGCGCCAGCAGCACCGGGACTACCTCCAATGAGCAGTTCTTC. This translates into CASSTGTTSNEQFF.

The V gene is TRBV7-3, the J gene TRBJ2-1, with TRBD2 matching over 9 bases. Germline CDR1 and CDR2: SGHTA and FQGTGA. The CDR3 spans 16 residues. Losses at the gene ends were 2 bases for V and 6 bases for J; bases not matched to a gene: 8. The CDR3 region is CASSLVGLAGINEQFF. In nucleotides, the CDR3 is TGTGCCAGCAGCTTAGTAGGCCTAGCGGGGATCAATGAGCAGTTCTTC.

This chain joins TRBV9 and TRBJ1-2; TRBD1 matches at 7 bases. The CDR3 totals 14 residues. CDR1 and CDR2 (germline): SGDLS, YYNGEE. With 0 bases clipped from V and 4 bases from J, the junction kept 3 bases outside the gene matches. The CDR3, as DNA: TGTGCCAGCAGCGTAGCGACAGGGCTCTATGGCTACACCTTC. Translating gives CASSVATGLYGYTF.

At least ten counts were recorded for this clonotype. The V and J genes are TRBV5-8 and TRBJ2-7, with 9 bases identical to TRBD2. The CDR3 loop spans 16 amino acids. V lost 4 bases, J lost 3 bases, and 11 bases stayed unmatched. Germline CDR1 reads SGHTS; CDR2 reads YDEGEE. CDR3 amino acids: CASSRGSGTSNYEQYF. CDR3 nucleotides: TGTGCCAGCAGCCGGGGATCCGGGACTAGCAACTACGAGCAGTACTTC.

V gene TRBV11-1 combines with J gene TRBJ2-1; TRBD1 matches 11 bases. The V gene's germline CDR1 is SGHAT and CDR2 FQDESV (reference sequence). The junction had 5 bases not matched to a gene; V was cut back by 5 bases and J by 8 bases. CDR3 length equals 14 residues. CDR3 bases: TGTGCCAGCAGCCCGAGGACAGGGGGCGATGAGCAGTTCTTC. Its translation: CASSPRTGGDEQFF.

The CDR3 DNA is TGTGCCAGCAGTTTCCAGGGAACTGGCCCTGAAAAACTGTTTTTT. Translating it yields CASSFQGTGPEKLFF. The rearrangement links TRBV28 to TRBJ1-4; weak D call: TRBD1 (5 bases). There are 15 residues in the CDR3. Germline V lookup: CDR1 MDHEN, CDR2 SYDVKM. V lost 3 bases and J 7 bases, leaving 15 bases between the germline ends.

This clonotype was seen repeatedly, ten times or more. The chain's CDR3 is CSANKRLAGVEDTQYF. CDR3 nucleotides: TGCAGTGCTAATAAGCGACTAGCGGGAGTCGAGGATACGCAGTATTTT. The chain has TRBV20-1 and TRBJ2-3; 12 nucleotides agree with TRBD2. The V and J ends lost 4 bases and 6 bases, in that order; junction bases with no gene match: 11. There are 16 residues in the CDR3. The germline gives CDR1 DFQATT, CDR2 SNEGSKA (reference sequence).

In its sample, this clonotype was seen many times. This chain joins TRBV20-1 and TRBJ2-1; 9 bases fit TRBD2. The ends lost 6 bases at V and 5 bases at J; junction bases unmatched: 17. Germline CDR1 and CDR2: DFQATT and SNEGSKA (reference sequence). The CDR3 covers 17 residues. CDR3 residues: CSAWTPCAGGSHNEQFF. The CDR3 nucleotides read TGCAGTGCCTGGACCCCTTGTGCGGGAGGGTCTCACAATGAGCAGTTCTTC.

The rearrangement joins TRBV29-1 to TRBJ2-1, with D possibly TRBD2 on 5 matching bases. This CDR3 is built from 13 residues. The ends were cut back, 3 bases at V and 7 bases at J, with 13 bases in the middle. From germline, CDR1 is SQVTM and CDR2 ANQGSEA. The CDR3 DNA is TGCAGCGTTGATGTCGGGGTTTTGAATGAGCAGTTCTTC. Translation: CSVDVGVLNEQFF.

This clonotype was detected ten times or more. The chain recombines TRBV18 with TRBJ1-2, with TRBD1 matching over 8 bases. The J segment lost 7 bases and the V segment lost 3 bases, leaving 13 bases of the junction unmatched. The CDR3 is 16 amino acids. Germline CDR1 reads KGHSH; CDR2 reads LQKENI. CDR3 region: CASSPGLDRVGRGYTF. The DNA for the CDR3 is TGTGCCAGCTCACCTGGACTGGACAGGGTGGGACGTGGCTACACCTTC.

In DNA form, the CDR3 reads TGTGCCAGCAGCGTACTAGGCTACGAGCAGTACTTC. It translates to CASSVLGYEQYF. The chain combines TRBV7-9 with TRBJ2-7; perhaps TRBD2 as D (5 bases). Trimming removed 5 bases from V and 3 bases from J, with 8 bases in between. Looked up from germline, CDR1 is SEHNR and CDR2 is FQNEAQ (reference sequence). The CDR3 extends over 12 amino acids.

This clonotype has at least ten counts. The DNA for the CDR3 is TGTGCCAGCAGTGAAGCAGGCCTAGCAACTAATGAAAAACTGTTTTTT. It encodes CASSEAGLATNEKLFF. This sequence joins TRBV6-1 and TRBJ1-4; D remains ambiguous. Looked up from germline, CDR1 is MNHNS and CDR2 is SASEGT. V lost 0 bases and J lost 0, with 8 bases in between. The CDR3 totals 16 residues.

This chain connects TRBV19 to TRBJ2-2; maybe TRBD1 (5 bases). Trimming removed 6 bases at V and 0 bases at J, with 14 bases between. The germline V gene has CDR1 LNHDA and CDR2 SQIVND (reference sequence). The CDR3 has 16 residues. CDR3 nucleotides: TGTGCCAGTAGGGGCAGGGCAGTCTCGAACACCGGGGAGCTGTTTTTT. It yields the protein CASRGRAVSNTGELFF.

This clonotype was detected many times. The rearrangement uses TRBV7-2 and TRBJ2-7, with D possibly matching TRBD2 (5 bases). V shed 1 base and J shed 9 bases, with 10 bases lying between them. Germline loops: CDR1 SGHTA, CDR2 FQGNSA. The CDR3 runs 12 residues. This CDR3 is CASSLGLSGQYF. The CDR3 nucleotides read TGTGCCAGCAGCTTAGGGCTCAGCGGGCAGTACTTC.

The table lists this clonotype with many counts. V usage is TRBV20-1 and J usage is TRBJ1-1; TRBD1 might be the D (6 bases). V dropped 3 bases and J dropped 7 bases, with 12 bases sitting between them. The CDR3 runs to 12 residues. The V gene's germline CDR1 is DFQATT and CDR2 SNEGSKA (reference sequence). The CDR3 DNA is TGCAGTGCTAGCCCCGGACAGCTTGAAGCTTTCTTT. Its protein product is CSASPGQLEAFF.

The gene calls are TRBV30 and TRBJ2-7; weak D call: TRBD2 (5 bases). The germline CDR1 and CDR2 sequences are GTSNPN and SVGIG (reference sequence). Trimming left V 4 bases short and J 6 bases short, with 19 bases between. This CDR3 is built from 14 residues. The CDR3 loop is CAWTKLTVGSEQYF. The CDR3 DNA is TGTGCCTGGACCAAACTAACCGTAGGGAGCGAGCAGTACTTC. Using reference TRBV30 and TRBJ2-7 for the parts outside the CDR3, the full variable domain is SQTIHQWPATLVQPVGSPLSLECTVEGTSNPNLYWYRQAAGRGLQLLFYSVGIGQISSEVPQNLSASRPQDRQFILSSKKLLLSDSGFYLCAWTKLTVGSEQYFGPGTRLTVT.

This clonotype was observed at least ten times. The CDR3 DNA reads as TGTGCCAGCAGCCCACGGCTAGCGGGGGACAATGAGCAGTTCTTC. Translation: CASSPRLAGDNEQFF. The rearrangement uses TRBV5-5 and TRBJ2-1, with TRBD2 identical over 10 bases. Germline CDR1 is SGHKS and CDR2 is YYEKEE (reference sequence). V gave up 4 bases and J gave up 5 bases; unmatched junction bases: 6. The CDR3 sequence is 15 residues long.

There are a few counts of this clonotype. CDR3 bases: TGCGCCAGCAGCCAAGATTACGGGACGATCAACACCGGGGAGCTGTTTTTT. It is translated as CASSQDYGTINTGELFF. The chain joins TRBV4-3 to TRBJ2-2; D possibly matches TRBD1 or TRBD2 (5 bases each). From germline, CDR1 is LGHNA and CDR2 YSLEER. This CDR3 comprises 17 residues. Trimming cost V 0 bases and J 2 bases, with 13 bases left between them.

This clonotype was observed many times. This sequence joins TRBV30 and TRBJ2-7, with TRBD1 identical over 10 bases. Trimming at V came to 5 bases and at J to 5 bases, leaving 9 bases not matched to a gene. CDR3 length: 14 amino acids. CDR1 is GTSNPN and CDR2 is SVGIG in the germline V gene (reference sequence). In DNA, the CDR3 is TGTGCCTGGGGGACCGGGACAGGGGCCCACGAGCAGTACTTC. Amino acid sequence: CAWGTGTGAHEQYF. Looking up the rest from reference TRBV30 and TRBJ2-7 gives the full variable domain: SQTIHQWPATLVQPVGSPLSLECTVEGTSNPNLYWYRQAAGRGLQLLFYSVGIGQISSEVPQNLSASRPQDRQFILSSKKLLLSDSGFYLCAWGTGTGAHEQYFGPGTRLTVT.

This clonotype was recorded at least ten times. Written as DNA, the CDR3 is TGCAGTGCTGACGCCGGTGACGCCACGAACACTGAAGCTTTCTTT. This sequence encodes CSADAGDATNTEAFF. The chain combines TRBV20-1 with TRBJ1-1, with D unclear. The CDR3 has 15 residues. Germline CDR1 is DFQATT and CDR2 is SNEGSKA (reference sequence). V shed 5 bases and J shed 1 base, with 17 bases lying between them.

This clonotype was counted ten times or more. The V and J genes are TRBV6-1 and TRBJ1-2; the D is unclear. This CDR3 is 14 amino acids long. Germline CDR1 MNHNS, CDR2 SASEGT. Trimming shortened V by 5 bases and J by 1 base, and 11 bases separated the two germline ends. The CDR3 reads CASSLYSNNYGYTF. Written as DNA, the CDR3 is TGTGCCAGCAGTTTATACAGCAATAACTATGGCTACACCTTC.

The chain carries TRBV5-6 and TRBJ2-3, with 9 bases matching TRBD2. Looked up from germline, CDR1 is SGHDT and CDR2 is YYEEEE. The CDR3 consists of 14 residues. V was pared by 4 bases and J by 2 bases, with 2 bases of the junction left unmatched. CDR3 sequence (DNA): TGTGCCAGCAGCGGACTAGCGAACACAGATACGCAGTATTTT. This gives the protein CASSGLANTDTQYF.

CDR3 sequence reads: CASYNRENTGELFF. For the CDR3, the DNA is TGTGCCAGCTATAACAGGGAGAACACCGGGGAGCTGTTTTTT. The chain employs TRBV27 and TRBJ2-2; D is possibly TRBD1 (6 bases). The germline gives CDR1 MNHEY, CDR2 SMNVEV (reference sequence). V gave up 8 bases and J gave up 1 base, with 11 bases separating them. This CDR3 is built from 14 residues.

The V call is TRBV2, the J call TRBJ1-3; D is unresolved. The V end was cut by 7 bases, the J end by 4 bases, with 11 bases between. Germline lookup yields CDR1 SNHLY and CDR2 FYNNEI. This CDR3 is built from 13 residues. The DNA of the CDR3 is TGTGCCAGCATCGAGACAATAGGAAACACCATATATTTT. It yields the protein CASIETIGNTIYF. Together with reference TRBV2 and TRBJ1-3, the CDR3 gives the full variable domain: EPEVTQTPSHQVTQMGQEVILRCVPISNHLYFYWYRQILGQKVEFLVSFYNNEISEKSEIFDDQFSVERPDGSNFTLKIRSTKLEDSAMYFCASIETIGNTIYFGEGSWLTVV.